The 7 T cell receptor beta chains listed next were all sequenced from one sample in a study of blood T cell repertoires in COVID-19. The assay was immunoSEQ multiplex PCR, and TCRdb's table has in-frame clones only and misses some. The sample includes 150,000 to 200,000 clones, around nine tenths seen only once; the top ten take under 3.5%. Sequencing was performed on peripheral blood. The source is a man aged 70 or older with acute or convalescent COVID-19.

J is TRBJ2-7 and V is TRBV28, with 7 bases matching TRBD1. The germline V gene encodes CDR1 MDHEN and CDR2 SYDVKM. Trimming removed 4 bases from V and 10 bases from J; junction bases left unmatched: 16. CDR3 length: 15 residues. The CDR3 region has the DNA TGTGCCAGCAGTTACGGGGACAGATCTAGAGGGATCCAGTACTTC. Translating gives CASSYGDRSRGIQYF.

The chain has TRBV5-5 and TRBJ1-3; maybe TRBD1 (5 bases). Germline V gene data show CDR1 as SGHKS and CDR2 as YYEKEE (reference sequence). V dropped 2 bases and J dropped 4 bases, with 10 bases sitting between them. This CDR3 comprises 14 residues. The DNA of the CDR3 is TGTGCCAGCAGCTTTCAGGGAATGGGAAACACCATATATTTT. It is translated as CASSFQGMGNTIYF.

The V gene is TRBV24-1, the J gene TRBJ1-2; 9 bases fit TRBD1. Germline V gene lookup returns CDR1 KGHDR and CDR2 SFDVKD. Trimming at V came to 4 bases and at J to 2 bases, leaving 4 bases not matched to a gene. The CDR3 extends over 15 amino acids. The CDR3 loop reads CATSDPGQGNYGYTF. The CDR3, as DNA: TGTGCCACCAGTGACCCGGGACAGGGAAACTATGGCTACACCTTC.

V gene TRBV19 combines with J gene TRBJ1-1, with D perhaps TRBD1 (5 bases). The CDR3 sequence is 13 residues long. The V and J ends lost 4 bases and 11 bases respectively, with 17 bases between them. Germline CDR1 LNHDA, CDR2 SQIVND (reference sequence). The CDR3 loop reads CASSRKGVRIAFF. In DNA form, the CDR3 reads TGTGCCAGTAGTAGAAAAGGGGTGAGGATCGCTTTCTTT.

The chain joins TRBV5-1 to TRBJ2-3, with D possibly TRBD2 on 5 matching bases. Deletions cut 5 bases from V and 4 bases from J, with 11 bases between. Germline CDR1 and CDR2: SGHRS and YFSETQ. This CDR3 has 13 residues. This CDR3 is CASRVEGPDTQYF. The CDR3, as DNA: TGCGCCAGCAGGGTAGAGGGCCCAGATACGCAGTATTTT. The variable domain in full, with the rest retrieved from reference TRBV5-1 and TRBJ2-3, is KAGVTQTPRYLIKTRGQQVTLSCSPISGHRSVSWYQQTPGQGLQFLFEYFSETQRNKGNFPGRFSGRQFSNSRSEMNVSTLELGDSALYLCASRVEGPDTQYFGPGTRLTVL.

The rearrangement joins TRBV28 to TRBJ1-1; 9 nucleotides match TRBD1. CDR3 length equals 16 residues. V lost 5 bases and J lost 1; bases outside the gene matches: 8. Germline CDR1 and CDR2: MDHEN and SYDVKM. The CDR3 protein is CASSPRQGGRNTEAFF. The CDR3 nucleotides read TGTGCCAGCAGTCCACGACAGGGGGGTAGGAACACTGAAGCTTTCTTT.

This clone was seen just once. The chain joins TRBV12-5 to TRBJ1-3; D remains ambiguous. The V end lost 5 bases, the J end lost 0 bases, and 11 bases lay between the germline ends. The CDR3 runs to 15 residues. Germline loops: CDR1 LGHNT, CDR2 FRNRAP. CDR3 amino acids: CASGPGSNSGNTIYF. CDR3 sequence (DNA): TGTGCTAGTGGTCCCGGTTCGAACTCTGGAAACACCATATATTTT.